This paragraph covers one TCR beta chain sequence. This clonotype was seen only a few times. Its antigen is currently not known. No quality values exist for individual bases; no much larger clone is one base distant. The data stem from a study of T-cell memory formation after mild COVID-19 (dated by TCRdb to 2020 to 2023). Notes on the research overall: TCR sequence clusters from the two donors were found to be largely donor specific. In a couple of donors, T-cell clones that expanded and contracted after mild COVID-19 were tracked by sequencing TCRalpha and TCRbeta repertoires over time. Two young, previously healthy adult volunteers made up the cohort, one male and one female. General findings and caveats noted by the study authors: Some responding clones were detected in pre-infection memory, suggesting pre-existing cross-reactive memory T cells joined the SARS-CoV-2 response. Contracting CD4+ clones appeared mostly in the CM and EM memory subsets, whereas CD8+ clones were enriched in EMRA. The second-wave clones that peaked on day 37 were not confirmed to be SARS-CoV-2 specific. Clones contracting from day 15 to 85 had balanced CD4/CD8 phenotypes, while a second wave expanding from day 15 to 37 was biased towards CD4+. The study covered only a couple of mild cases, and larger cohorts including severe cases with pre-infection samples were considered necessary.

TCRdb shows the sequencer as Illumina NovaSeq 6000. TCRalpha and TCRbeta cDNA libraries were constructed by 5'RACE with constant-segment primers, with sample barcodes and unique molecular identifiers being introduced. Trizol reagent was used to extract RNA from every sample. Amplification of the libraries took two PCR steps, and the second step added a second sample barcode plus Illumina TruSeq adapters. Libraries were sequenced on an Illumina NovaSeq with 2 x 150 bp paired-end reads. Processing in the source paper ran as follows. Demultiplexing of reads and collapsing into UMI-guided consensus sequences were performed with migec v1.2.7. Using mixcr v2.1.11, UMI consensuses were aligned to TRA and TRB V and J templates and then assembled into clonotypes. Clonotypes were classified as expanded or contracted when called significant by both edgeR and NoisET, with noise models trained on biological replicates. For edgeR calls, the cutoffs were a false discovery rate-adjusted p below 0.01 and a log2 fold-change threshold of 1. PCA with hierarchical clustering of max-normalized trajectories of the 1000 most abundant clonotypes was used as exploratory dynamics analysis. Each responding clone was given a CD4 or CD8 phenotype based on the CD4+ and CD8+ repertoires, which had been sequenced separately. TCRdb trimmed public reads at Q25 via fastp, called clones via MiXCR and kept in-frame beta chains. Each entry merges the rows of one CDR3 protein and shows their most common DNA and genes. V and J calls and clone size were set by TCRdb, not the authors. A total of roughly 110,000 distinct CDR3 sequences appear in this sample, approximately 13% of them only once. Clones ranked in the top ten supply around 25% of the sample.

Ficoll-Paque density gradient centrifugation was the method used to isolate PBMCs. The CDR3 covers 14 residues, taking in both the cysteine and the phenylalanine. Just CDR3 DNA is preserved here, 42 bases in frame from base 1. V is cut by 5 bases and J by 8 bases, and the space between the germline ends is 16 bases. This sequence originates from an adult woman who had mild COVID-19 (a few samples of this study predate the infection). The sample titles of this study are shuffled in the database, so cell type and time point are left out; the donor was told from shared clones. The rearrangement joined TRBV12-3 or TRBV12-4 to TRBJ2-1; the D gene may be TRBD1 or TRBD2, since each aligns over 5 bases. Sequenced input: PBMCs or a T cell subset sorted from them (not recorded which). The nucleotide sequence reads TGTGCCAGCAGTCGGGACCTTAATGGGGATGAGCAGTTCTTC. This encodes CASSRDLNGDEQFF.